This T cell receptor beta chain was retrieved from a study of shared clonotypes between healthy human individuals. A remark on this clone: Other DNA sequences in this sample translate to the same CDR3.

Data came from immunoSEQ multiplex PCR; TCRdb stores just in-frame clones and leaves some out. The table lists about 2.4 million clones, over 85% of them singletons, with under 0.15% in the top ten. The CDR3 length is 13 residues. V was shortened by 2 bases and J by 10 bases, with 9 bases between the two germline ends. Germline CDR1 MNHEY, CDR2 SVGAGI. The chain combines TRBV6-5 with TRBJ1-6; weak D call: TRBD1 (6 bases). The clonotype originates from a man between 18 and 35 years old in good health. The sequencing sample was made of naive CD4+ T cells sorted from blood. Described subset: CD45RA+ positively selected. The CDR3 region is CASSYLGTSPLHF. CDR3 sequence (DNA): TGTGCCAGCAGTTACCTGGGGACATCACCCCTCCACTTT.